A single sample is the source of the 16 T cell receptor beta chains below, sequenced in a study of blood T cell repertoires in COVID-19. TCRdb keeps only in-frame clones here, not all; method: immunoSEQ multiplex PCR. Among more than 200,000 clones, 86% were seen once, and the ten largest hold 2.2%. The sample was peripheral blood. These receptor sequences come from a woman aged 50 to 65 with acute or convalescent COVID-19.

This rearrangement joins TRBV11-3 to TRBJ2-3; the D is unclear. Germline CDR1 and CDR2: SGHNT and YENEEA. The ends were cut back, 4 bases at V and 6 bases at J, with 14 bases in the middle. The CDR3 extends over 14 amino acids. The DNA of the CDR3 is TGTGCCAGCAGCTGGGCCGTCATAAGCGATACGCAGTATTTT. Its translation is CASSWAVISDTQYF.

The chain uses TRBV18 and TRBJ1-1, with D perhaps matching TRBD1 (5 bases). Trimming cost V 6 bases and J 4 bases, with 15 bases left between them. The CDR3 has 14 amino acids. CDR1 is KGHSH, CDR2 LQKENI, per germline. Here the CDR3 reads CASSQGGAPTEAFF. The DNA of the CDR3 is TGTGCCAGCTCGCAGGGAGGGGCGCCCACTGAAGCTTTCTTT.

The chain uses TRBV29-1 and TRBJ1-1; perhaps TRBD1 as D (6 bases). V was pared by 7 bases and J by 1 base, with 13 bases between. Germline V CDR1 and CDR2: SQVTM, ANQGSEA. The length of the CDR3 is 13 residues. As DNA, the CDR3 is TGCAGCGCCTCGGACAGCCCGAACACTGAAGCTTTCTTT. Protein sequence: CSASDSPNTEAFF.

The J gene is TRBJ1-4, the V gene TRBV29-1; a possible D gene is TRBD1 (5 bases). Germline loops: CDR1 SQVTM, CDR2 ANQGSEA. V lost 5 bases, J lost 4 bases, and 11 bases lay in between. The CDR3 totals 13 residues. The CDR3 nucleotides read TGCAGCGTTTTTGACAGTTTTAATGAAAAACTGTTTTTT. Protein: CSVFDSFNEKLFF.

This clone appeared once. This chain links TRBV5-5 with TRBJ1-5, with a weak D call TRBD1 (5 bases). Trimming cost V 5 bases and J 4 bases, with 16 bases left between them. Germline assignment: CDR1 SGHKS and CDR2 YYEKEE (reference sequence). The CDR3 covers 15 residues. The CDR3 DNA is TGTGCCAGCAGTCCCCAGGGATTAGGGAATCAGCCCCAGCATTTT. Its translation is CASSPQGLGNQPQHF.

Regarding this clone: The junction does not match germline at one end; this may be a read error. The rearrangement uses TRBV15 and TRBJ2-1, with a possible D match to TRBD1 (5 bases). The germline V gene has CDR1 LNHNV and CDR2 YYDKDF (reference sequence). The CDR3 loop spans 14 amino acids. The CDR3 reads CATSRDSPYNEQFF. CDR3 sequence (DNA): TGTGCCACCAGCCGAGACAGTCCCTACAATGAGCAGTTCTTC.

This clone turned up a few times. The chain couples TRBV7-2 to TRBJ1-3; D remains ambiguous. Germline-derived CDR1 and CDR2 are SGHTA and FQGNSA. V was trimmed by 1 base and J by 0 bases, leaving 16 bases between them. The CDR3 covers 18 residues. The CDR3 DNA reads TGTGCCAGCAGCTTAGTGACGGGAACTCCCCACTCTGGAAACACCATATATTTT. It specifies CASSLVTGTPHSGNTIYF.

CDR3 protein: CASRSGQTNTGELFF. DNA of the CDR3: TGTGCCAGCAGGTCGGGACAAACGAACACCGGGGAGCTGTTTTTT. The rearrangement joins TRBV27 to TRBJ2-2; D may be TRBD1 (6 bases). The germline V gene encodes CDR1 MNHEY and CDR2 SMNVEV (reference sequence). The CDR3 covers 15 residues. The V end lost 6 bases, the J end lost 0 bases, and 11 bases lay between the germline ends.

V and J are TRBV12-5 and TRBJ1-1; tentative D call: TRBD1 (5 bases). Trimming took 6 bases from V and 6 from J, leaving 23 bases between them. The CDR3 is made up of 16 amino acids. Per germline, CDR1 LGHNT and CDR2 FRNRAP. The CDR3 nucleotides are TGTGCTAGTGGCCGTATACTGGGGGAATGGAGGGCTGAAGCTTTCTTT. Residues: CASGRILGEWRAEAFF.

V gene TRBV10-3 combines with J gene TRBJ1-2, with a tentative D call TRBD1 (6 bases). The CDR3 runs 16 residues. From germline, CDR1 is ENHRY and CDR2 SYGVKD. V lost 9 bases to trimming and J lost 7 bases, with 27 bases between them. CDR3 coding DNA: TGTGCCATTAGAAGACCAGCGGGGGGCGCGTATTTTGGCTACACCTTC. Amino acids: CAIRRPAGGAYFGYTF.

This CDR3 is CASTGQGLGGANVLTF. CDR3 nucleotides: TGCGCCAGCACGGGACAGGGCCTTGGTGGGGCCAACGTCCTGACTTTC. The rearrangement links TRBV5-1 to TRBJ2-6, with 9 bases matching TRBD1. Germline V gives CDR1 SGHRS, CDR2 YFSETQ. CDR3 size: 16 residues. The ends lost 6 bases at V and 3 bases at J; junction bases unmatched: 7. The full variable domain, completed using reference TRBV5-1 and TRBJ2-6, is KAGVTQTPRYLIKTRGQQVTLSCSPISGHRSVSWYQQTPGQGLQFLFEYFSETQRNKGNFPGRFSGRQFSNSRSEMNVSTLELGDSALYLCASTGQGLGGANVLTFGAGSRLTVL.

This CDR3 reads CAWDRAGGTQYF. The CDR3 DNA is TGTGCCTGGGACAGGGCAGGAGGTACGCAGTATTTT. V gene TRBV30 combines with J gene TRBJ2-3; TRBD1 aligns across 7 bases. Germline assignment: CDR1 GTSNPN and CDR2 SVGIG (reference sequence). The trim removed 5 bases at V and 8 bases at J, leaving 7 bases unmatched. The CDR3 spans 12 residues.

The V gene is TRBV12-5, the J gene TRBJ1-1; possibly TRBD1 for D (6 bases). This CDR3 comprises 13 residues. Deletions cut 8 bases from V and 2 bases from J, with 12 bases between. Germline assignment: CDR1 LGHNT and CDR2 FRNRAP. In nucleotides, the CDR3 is TGTGCTAGTTACTACAGGGATAACACTGAAGCTTTCTTT. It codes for CASYYRDNTEAFF.

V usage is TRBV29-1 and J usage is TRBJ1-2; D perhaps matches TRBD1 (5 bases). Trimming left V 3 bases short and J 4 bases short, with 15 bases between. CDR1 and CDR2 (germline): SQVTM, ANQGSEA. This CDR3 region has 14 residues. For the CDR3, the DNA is TGCAGCGTTGATGCGGGGGAAGGTCGCTATGGCTACACCTTC. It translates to CSVDAGEGRYGYTF.

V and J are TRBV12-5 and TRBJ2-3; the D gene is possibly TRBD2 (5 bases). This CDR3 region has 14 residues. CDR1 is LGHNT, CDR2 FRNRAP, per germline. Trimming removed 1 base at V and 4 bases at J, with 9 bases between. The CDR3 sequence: CASGLGGLADTQYF. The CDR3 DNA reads TGTGCTAGTGGTTTGGGAGGGTTGGCAGATACGCAGTATTTT. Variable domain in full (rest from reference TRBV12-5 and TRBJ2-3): DARVTQTPRHKVTEMGQEVTMRCQPILGHNTVFWYRQTMMQGLELLAYFRNRAPLDDSGMPKDRFSAEMPDATLATLKIQPSEPRDSAVYFCASGLGGLADTQYFGPGTRLTVL.

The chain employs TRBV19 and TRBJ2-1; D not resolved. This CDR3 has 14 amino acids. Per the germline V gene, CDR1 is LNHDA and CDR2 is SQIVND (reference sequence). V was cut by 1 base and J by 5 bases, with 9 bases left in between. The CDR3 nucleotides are TGTGCCAGTAGTATAGGCTACGGAGACAATGAGCAGTTCTTC. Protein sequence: CASSIGYGDNEQFF.